The present TCR beta chain was sequenced within a study of identifying expanded T cells in peripheral blood. Findings and limits, study-wide: Approximately 1.1 clones differed between technical replicates, versus about 17 and 20 over time. Variance in clone template counts between approximately two-week samples significantly increased with total template count across all healthy donors.

Only in-frame clones appear in the TCRdb table, and some are missing; sequencing was by immunoSEQ multiplex PCR. This table holds over 100,000 clones, about nine tenths found once. The CDR3 is 14 amino acids. V dropped 4 bases and J dropped 2; count of bases not matched to a gene: 2. Germline CDR1 reads LNHDA; CDR2 reads SQIVND (reference sequence). This clone was seen only once. The target antigen is unknown. Collection occurred without any documented infections or immune events in donors. The chain employs TRBV19 and TRBJ2-3, with 8 nucleotides matching TRBD2. Sequenced input: blood. The TCR comes from a person aged 18 to 75 in good health. CDR3 DNA: TGTGCCAGTAGTAGCGGGGGGACCACAGATACGCAGTATTTT. This encodes CASSSGGTTDTQYF. Full variable domain (outside the CDR3, taken from reference TRBV19 and TRBJ2-3): DGGITQSPKYLFRKEGQNVTLSCEQNLNHDAMYWYRQDPGQGLRLIYYSQIVNDFQKGDIAEGYSVSREKKESFPLTVTSAQKNPTAFYLCASSSGGTTDTQYFGPGTRLTVL.